The source of this T cell receptor (beta chain) is a study of shared clonotypes between healthy human individuals. Splitting of CD4+ cells produced CD45RA+ naive and CD45RA-negative memory subsets. The germline gives CDR1 MDHEN, CDR2 SYDVKM. V lost 7 bases, J lost 0 bases, and 9 bases stayed unmatched. This CDR3 is 16 amino acids long. The run depth of the assay was deep. Method: immunoSEQ multiplex PCR; TCRdb's copy keeps in-frame clones and lacks some. The repertoire has about 2.4 million clones, approximately 93% of them found once; the top ten carry 0.36%. With regard to this clone: The target antigen is unknown.

Points from the study as a whole: In having few donors, the study represented limited genetic and exposure-history diversity.

This sequence was found in a man in his late teens or twenties in good health. Some clones in this sample may be carry-over from other donors' samples. Sequenced: naive CD4+ T cells from PBMCs. Regarding subset: CD45RA+ positively selected. This chain connects TRBV28 to TRBJ1-3; the match to TRBD1 covers 7 bases. Here the CDR3 reads CASNAGTASSGNTIYF. DNA of the CDR3: TGTGCCAGCAACGCCGGGACAGCGAGCTCTGGAAACACCATATATTTT.